One sample yielded the 5 T cell receptor beta chains listed below, sequenced in a study of cytomegalovirus exposure and HLA in healthy donors. The protocol was immunoSEQ multiplex PCR, while the TCRdb copy is restricted to in-frame clones and leaves out a portion. The sample lists around 150,000 clones, roughly 90% occurring once. The sequencing sample was made of PBMCs. These receptors all come from a man aged 18 to 30 in good health and CMV-seropositive.

As regards this clone: Other nucleotide sequences from this sample produce the same CDR3. This rearrangement joins TRBV30 to TRBJ1-5; 10 bases fit TRBD1. This CDR3 contains 14 residues. Losses at the gene ends were 2 bases for V and 4 bases for J; bases not matched to a gene: 2. The germline V gene has CDR1 GTSNPN and CDR2 SVGIG (reference sequence). The CDR3, as DNA: TGTGCCTGGAGTCCGGGACAGGGGAATCAGCCCCAGCATTTT. The encoded protein is CAWSPGQGNQPQHF.

The gene calls are TRBV5-6 and TRBJ2-7; tentatively, D is TRBD2 (5 bases). V shed 4 bases and J shed 5 bases, with 22 bases lying between them. CDR1 and CDR2 (germline): SGHDT, YYEEEE. CDR3 length: 16 amino acids. Here the CDR3 reads CASSPLRGPSFNEQYF. In DNA form, the CDR3 reads TGTGCCAGCAGCCCCCTGCGAGGACCTAGCTTCAACGAGCAGTACTTC.

V usage is TRBV5-5 and J usage is TRBJ1-3; possible D gene TRBD1, 5 bases. CDR3 size: 16 residues. V lost 4 bases and J 2 bases, leaving 16 bases between the germline ends. Germline V CDR1 and CDR2: SGHKS, YYEKEE (reference sequence). CDR3 DNA: TGTGCCAGCAGCCCCTTGGGGCCGGCGACTGGAAACACCATATATTTT. As protein: CASSPLGPATGNTIYF.

The gene calls are TRBV28 and TRBJ2-7; D unclear. Per the germline V gene, CDR1 is MDHEN and CDR2 is SYDVKM. Between the trimmed V and J ends, which lost 5 bases and 2 bases, there was a span of 7 bases. This CDR3 has 12 amino acids. Here the CDR3 reads CASSELAYEQYF. The DNA for the CDR3 is TGTGCCAGCAGTGAACTGGCCTACGAGCAGTACTTC.

The V gene is TRBV28, the J gene TRBJ1-1; TRBD1 is a possible D gene (5 bases). CDR1 MDHEN and CDR2 SYDVKM come from the germline V gene. V was clipped by 2 bases and J by 0 bases, with 7 bases between them. This CDR3 is 14 amino acids long. CDR3 in amino acids: CASSLPGVNTEAFF. The CDR3, as DNA: TGTGCCAGCAGTTTACCGGGGGTGAACACTGAAGCTTTCTTT.